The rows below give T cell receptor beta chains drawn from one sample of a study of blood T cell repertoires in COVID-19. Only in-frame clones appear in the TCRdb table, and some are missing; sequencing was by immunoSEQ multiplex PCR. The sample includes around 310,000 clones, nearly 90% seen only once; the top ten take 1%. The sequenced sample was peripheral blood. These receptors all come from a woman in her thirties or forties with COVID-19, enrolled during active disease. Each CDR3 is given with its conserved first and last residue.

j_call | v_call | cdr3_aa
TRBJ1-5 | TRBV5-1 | CARSVGGGAGNQPQHF
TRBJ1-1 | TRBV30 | CAWSNQGRRTEAFF
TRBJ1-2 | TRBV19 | CASMDRVMVGYTF
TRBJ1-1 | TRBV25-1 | CASSGAPGTGETEAFF
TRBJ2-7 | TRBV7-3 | CASSPRQGAREQYF
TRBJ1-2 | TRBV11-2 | CASSSDRGYGYTF
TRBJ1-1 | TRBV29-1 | CSGQEQVNTEAFF
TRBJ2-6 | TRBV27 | CASSVNRGPGANVLTF
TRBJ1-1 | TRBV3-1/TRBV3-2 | CASSQAYRGSTEAFF
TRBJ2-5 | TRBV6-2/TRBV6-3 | CASSNGGGGAETQYF
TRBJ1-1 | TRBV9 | CASSVSTRGGSEAFF
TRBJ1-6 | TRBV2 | CASSRDFNSPLHF
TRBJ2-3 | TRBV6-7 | CASSDRTSGRTDTQYF
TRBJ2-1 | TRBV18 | CASSPPSLAGAYNEQFF
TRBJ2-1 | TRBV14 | CASSPLPLAGVGQFF
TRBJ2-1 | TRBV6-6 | CASSQPPERGDDEQFF
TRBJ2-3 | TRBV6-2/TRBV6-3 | CASSYGGGADTQYF
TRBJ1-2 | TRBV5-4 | CASSRRTGLNYGYTF
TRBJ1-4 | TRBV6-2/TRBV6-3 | CASSPYGTATNEKLFF
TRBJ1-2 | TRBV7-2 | CASSVRDIYGYTF
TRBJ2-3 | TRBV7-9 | CASSPPSSTDTQYF
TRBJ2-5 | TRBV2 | CASSGGQGAFGETQYF
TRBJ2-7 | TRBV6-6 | CASSWDREYEQYF
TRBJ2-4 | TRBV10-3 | CAIMIQDMAGENIQYF
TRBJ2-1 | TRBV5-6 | CASSPIRALAGEQFF